The 32 T cell receptor beta chains in this list originate from one sample, sequenced in a study of CD8+CD57+ T cells in acquired aplastic anemia. Genomic DNA, the template, was used for profiling of the TCR beta VDJ and CDR3. TCRdb reprocessed the reads with MiXCR, giving one entry per CDR3 protein. The table shows 150,000 to 200,000 distinct CDR3 sequences, with around half occurring only once. All patients picked for sequencing had shown, by flow cytometry, an expansion of CD8+CD57+ cells. Sequenced: sorted CD4+, CD8+, or CD8+CD57+ T cells (not recorded which) from PBMCs. The receptors originated from a human donor with aplastic anemia.

This clonotype was observed a handful of times. The gene calls are TRBV7-9 and TRBJ1-5; D gene ambiguous. The V end lost 2 bases, the J end lost 4 bases, and 3 bases lay between the germline ends. Germline-derived CDR1 and CDR2 are SEHNR and FQNEAQ (reference sequence). The CDR3 contains 12 residues. The CDR3 DNA reads TGTGCCAGCAGCTTAATTAATCAGCCCCAGCATTTT. It yields the protein CASSLINQPQHF.

The chain is built from TRBV25-1 and TRBJ1-2, with 10 bases matching TRBD1. This CDR3 is built from 15 residues. After removal of 4 bases from V and 2 bases from J, the junction contained 4 bases not matched to a gene. Germline V gives CDR1 MGHDK, CDR2 SYGVNS. The CDR3 DNA reads as TGTGCCAGCAGTGCCTTGACAGGGGGCAACTATGGCTACACCTTC. It translates to CASSALTGGNYGYTF.

This clonotype was seen many times. J is TRBJ2-6 and V is TRBV6-4; weak D call: TRBD1 (5 bases). Germline V gene data show CDR1 as MRHNA and CDR2 as SNTAGT. The CDR3 contains 16 residues. Trimming removed 5 bases from V and 0 bases from J, with 11 bases in between. The CDR3 DNA reads as TGTGCCAGCAGTCAGGGCTTTATCTCTGGGGCCAACGTCCTGACTTTC. It translates to CASSQGFISGANVLTF.

V usage is TRBV3-1 and J usage is TRBJ2-7; the match to TRBD2 covers 8 bases. Looked up from germline, CDR1 is LGHDT and CDR2 is YNNKEL (reference sequence). This CDR3 region has 14 residues. Trimming cost V 5 bases and J 5 bases; bases outside gene matches: 8. In DNA, the CDR3 is TGTGCCAGCAGCGTACTAGCGGTATCCCACGAGCAGTACTTC. Translating it yields CASSVLAVSHEQYF.

The chain combines TRBV11-2 with TRBJ2-3, with 8 nucleotides matching TRBD2. V lost 5 bases to trimming and J lost 3 bases; unmatched junction nucleotides: 7. This CDR3 is 15 amino acids long. Per the germline V gene, CDR1 is SGHAT and CDR2 is FQNNGV. CDR3 sequence (DNA): TGTGCCAGCAGCCCATGGACTAGCTTGACAGATACGCAGTATTTT. It yields the protein CASSPWTSLTDTQYF.

To note about this clonotype: A much larger clone is a single base away; this may be a read error. The chain carries TRBV7-6 and TRBJ2-5; 8 positions match TRBD1. The CDR3 is made up of 14 amino acids. V lost 10 bases, J lost 5 bases, and 12 bases stayed unmatched. The germline CDR1 and CDR2 sequences are SGHVS and FNYEAQ. For the CDR3, the DNA is TGTGCCATCAGAAAAGACAGGGGAGAGGAGACCCAGTACTTC. Protein sequence: CAIRKDRGEETQYF.

There are many counts of this clonotype. The V gene is TRBV7-2, the J gene TRBJ1-1; a weak D match, TRBD1 (5 bases). The length of the CDR3 is 13 residues. CDR1 and CDR2 (germline): SGHTA, FQGNSA. V lost 1 base and J 6 bases, leaving 9 bases between the germline ends. The CDR3, as DNA: TGTGCCAGCAGCTTAGTCGCGGGGGCTGAAGCTTTCTTT. It specifies CASSLVAGAEAFF.

There are many counts of this clonotype. One end of the junction is discordant with germline, which a read error may explain. In nucleotides, the CDR3 is TGTGCTAGCAGCTTTGAACTGCCTAGGAACACCGGGGAGCTGTTTTTT. This translates into CASSFELPRNTGELFF. This chain connects TRBV7-7 to TRBJ2-2, with D uncertain. CDR1 and CDR2 from the germline V gene are SSHAT and FNYEAQ (reference sequence). This CDR3 has 16 residues.

CDR3 nucleotide sequence: TGCAGTGCTACACCGGGACAGAATAATTCACCCCTCCACTTT. It encodes CSATPGQNNSPLHF. The chain couples TRBV20-1 to TRBJ1-6, with 7 bases aligning to TRBD1. This CDR3 is 14 amino acids long. Germline CDR1 reads DFQATT; CDR2 reads SNEGSKA (reference sequence). V lost 4 bases and J lost 5; bases outside the gene matches: 5.

This clonotype was counted a few times. This chain links TRBV7-4 with TRBJ2-7; no definite D call. The ends were cut back, 5 bases at V and 0 bases at J, with 5 bases in the middle. Germline assignment: CDR1 SGHVT and CDR2 SQSDAQ. The CDR3 has 12 amino acids. The CDR3: CASSVTSYEQYF. CDR3 nucleotides: TGTGCCAGCAGCGTCACCTCCTACGAGCAGTACTTC. Full variable domain (outside the CDR3, taken from reference TRBV7-4 and TRBJ2-7): GAGVSQSPRYKVAKRGRDVALRCDSISGHVTLYWYRQTLGQGSEVLTYSQSDAQRDKSGRPSGRFSAERPERSVSTLKIQRTEQGDSAVYLCASSVTSYEQYFGPGTRLTVT.

Of note for this clonotype: This sequence may be a read error, since a much larger clone differs from it by one base. The CDR3 region has the DNA TGTGCCAGCAGCGCGCAACCGGGACATGGTTTCACCGGGGAGCTGTTTTTT. Protein: CASSAQPGHGFTGELFF. This chain connects TRBV9 to TRBJ2-2, with D possibly matching TRBD1 (6 bases). The V and J ends lost 3 bases and 4 bases respectively, with 19 bases between them. CDR3 size: 17 residues. Germline V gene sequence: CDR1 SGDLS, CDR2 YYNGEE.

This clonotype was observed a handful of times. V and J are TRBV29-1 and TRBJ2-6; D is unclear. The CDR3 runs 13 residues. CDR1 is SQVTM and CDR2 is ANQGSEA in the germline V gene. The V and J ends lost 4 bases and 2 bases respectively, with 6 bases between them. This CDR3 is CSVVGTGANVLTF. CDR3 bases: TGCAGCGTTGTAGGGACTGGGGCCAACGTCCTGACTTTC.

In this sample, this clonotype turned up many times. This chain uses TRBV19 with TRBJ2-6; 9 positions match TRBD1. The germline V gene encodes CDR1 LNHDA and CDR2 SQIVND (reference sequence). The V and J ends lost 7 bases and 2 bases, in that order; junction bases with no gene match: 9. The CDR3 sequence is 17 residues long. This CDR3 reads CASKPGQGSPGANVLTF. The CDR3 DNA reads as TGTGCCAGTAAACCGGGACAGGGTAGCCCTGGGGCCAACGTCCTGACTTTC.

This clonotype was counted at least ten times. The chain has TRBV11-1 and TRBJ2-1; 7 positions agree with TRBD1. The CDR3 spans 16 residues. Per the germline V gene, CDR1 is SGHAT and CDR2 is FQDESV (reference sequence). Unmatched junction bases numbered 7, after V lost 3 bases and J lost 2 bases. In DNA form, the CDR3 reads TGTGCCAGCAGCTTCACCTCAGGGGGTGCCTACAATGAGCAGTTCTTC. It encodes CASSFTSGGAYNEQFF. The full variable domain, rest sourced from reference TRBV11-1 and TRBJ2-1, is EAEVAQSPRYKITEKSQAVAFWCDPISGHATLYWYRQILGQGPELLVQFQDESVVDDSQLPKDRFSAERLKGVDSTLKIQPAELGDSAMYLCASSFTSGGAYNEQFFGPGTRLTVL.

This clonotype was found many times. This chain uses TRBV3-1 with TRBJ2-7; 9 bases line up with TRBD1. Germline values: CDR1 LGHDT, CDR2 YNNKEL (reference sequence). This CDR3 contains 11 residues. The trim removed 5 bases at V and 13 bases at J, leaving 6 bases unmatched. CDR3 sequence (DNA): TGTGCCAGCAGCTACCGGGACAGGGCTTACTTC. Encoded protein: CASSYRDRAYF.

This clonotype has ten or more counts. The gene calls are TRBV6-4 and TRBJ1-2; possibly TRBD1 for D (6 bases). CDR1 is MRHNA and CDR2 is SNTAGT in the germline V gene. V lost 6 bases to trimming and J lost 2 bases, with 16 bases between them. CDR3 length: 15 amino acids. In nucleotides, the CDR3 is TGTGCCAGCAGCCCATACTTCGGACAGAACTATGGCTACACCTTC. Translation gives CASSPYFGQNYGYTF.

This clonotype was detected only a few times. The rearrangement joins TRBV2 to TRBJ2-7; D not certain. CDR1 and CDR2 from the germline V gene are SNHLY and FYNNEI. V was shortened by 7 bases and J by 3 bases, with 10 bases between the two germline ends. The CDR3 is 12 amino acids. In nucleotides, the CDR3 is TGTGCCAGCACCGTTCTAGACTACGAGCAGTACTTC. Residues: CASTVLDYEQYF.

This clonotype has ten or more counts. The chain carries TRBV5-1 and TRBJ2-7; 10 bases are a match to TRBD2. This CDR3 has 17 amino acids. With V trimmed by 3 bases and J by 6 bases, 15 bases remained unmatched. Germline CDR1 and CDR2: SGHRS and YFSETQ. The CDR3 protein is CASSSVKVAGGIGEQYF. The CDR3 DNA is TGCGCCAGCAGCTCAGTGAAGGTAGCGGGAGGAATCGGCGAGCAGTACTTC.

This clonotype was counted between two and nine times. The gene calls are TRBV10-3 and TRBJ2-7; 9 bases map to TRBD2. There are 14 residues in the CDR3. With 4 bases clipped from V and 2 bases from J, the junction kept 3 bases outside the gene matches. Per the germline V gene, CDR1 is ENHRY and CDR2 is SYGVKD. CDR3 DNA sequence: TGTGCCATCAGTGGGACTAGCGCAACCTACGAGCAGTACTTC. This encodes CAISGTSATYEQYF.

The chain has TRBV28 and TRBJ1-2, with 8 bases that match TRBD1. CDR3 size: 13 residues. Germline CDR1 and CDR2: MDHEN and SYDVKM. V dropped 10 bases and J dropped 7; count of bases not matched to a gene: 11. The CDR3 sequence is CAIREDRGFGYTF. The CDR3 nucleotides read TGTGCCATCAGGGAAGACAGGGGTTTTGGCTACACCTTC.

J is TRBJ2-3 and V is TRBV20-1; maybe TRBD2 (5 bases). CDR3 length: 14 residues. V was pared by 5 bases and J by 0 bases, with 12 bases between. Germline loops: CDR1 DFQATT, CDR2 SNEGSKA (reference sequence). CDR3 DNA: TGCAGTGCTGACCCCGGGGATAGCACAGATACGCAGTATTTT. Translating it yields CSADPGDSTDTQYF.

About this clonotype itself: Germline and junction disagree at one end, which may indicate a read error. V is TRBV3-1 and J is TRBJ2-1; tentatively, D is TRBD1 (5 bases). CDR1 and CDR2 from the germline V gene are LGHDT and YNNKEL (reference sequence). The CDR3 covers 11 residues. DNA of the CDR3: TGTGCCAGCGGCCAAGGGGATGAGCAGTTCTTC. It is translated as CASGQGDEQFF.

The sample holds one count of this clonotype. The chain has TRBV2 and TRBJ2-1; 9 bases align to TRBD2. This CDR3 region has 15 residues. Germline CDR1 and CDR2: SNHLY and FYNNEI. V shed 6 bases and J 7 bases; nucleotides not matched to a gene: 10. CDR3 sequence reads: CASRRELAGRNEQFF. DNA of the CDR3: TGTGCCAGCAGGAGGGAGCTAGCGGGAAGGAATGAGCAGTTCTTC.

This chain connects TRBV7-8 to TRBJ2-1; TRBD1 agrees at 7 bases. The CDR3 loop spans 14 amino acids. The junction had 6 bases not matched to a gene; V was cut back by 4 bases and J by 6 bases. From germline, CDR1 is SGHVS and CDR2 FQNEAQ. CDR3 coding DNA: TGTGCCAGCAGCTCAGAGACAGGGCCCAATGAGCAGTTCTTC. Amino acid sequence: CASSSETGPNEQFF.

This clonotype was recorded many times. The chain recombines TRBV25-1 with TRBJ1-5; D uncertain. CDR1 MGHDK and CDR2 SYGVNS come from the germline V gene. The CDR3 extends over 14 amino acids. V lost 6 bases, J lost 4 bases, and 13 bases lay in between. The CDR3 DNA is TGTGCCAGCAGGATGTCTGGGCTGAATCAGCCCCAGCATTTT. Its protein product is CASRMSGLNQPQHF.

This clonotype appeared a few times. The rearrangement links TRBV11-2 to TRBJ2-2, with 7 bases aligning to TRBD2. The CDR3 has 16 amino acids. V trimming: 6 bases; J trimming: 7 bases; junction bases outside the gene matches: 14. Germline V lookup: CDR1 SGHAT, CDR2 FQNNGV. For the CDR3, the DNA is TGTGCCAGCAGTGACTCGGGGGGAGGGCGGATCGGGGAGCTGTTTTTT. Amino acid sequence: CASSDSGGGRIGELFF. The full variable domain, completed using reference TRBV11-2 and TRBJ2-2, is EAGVAQSPRYKIIEKRQSVAFWCNPISGHATLYWYQQILGQGPKLLIQFQNNGVVDDSQLPKDRFSAERLKGVDSTLKIQPAKLEDSAVYLCASSDSGGGRIGELFFGEGSRLTVL.

The chain combines TRBV14 with TRBJ2-1; D remains unclear. The CDR3 spans 10 residues. Trimming left V 8 bases short and J 1 base short, with 0 bases between. The germline V gene encodes CDR1 SGHDN and CDR2 FVKESK. This CDR3 is CASSYNEQFF. The CDR3 region has the DNA TGTGCCAGCTCCTACAATGAGCAGTTCTTC.

This clonotype was picked up many times. The gene calls are TRBV19 and TRBJ1-5, with 8 bases identical to TRBD1. The CDR3 runs 15 residues. V lost 3 bases, J lost 0 bases, and 1 base stayed unmatched. CDR1 LNHDA and CDR2 SQIVND come from the germline V gene (reference sequence). DNA of the CDR3: TGTGCCAGTAGTATCGGGACAGGTAGCAATCAGCCCCAGCATTTT. It translates to CASSIGTGSNQPQHF.

The sample holds a few counts of this clonotype. The V and J genes are TRBV2 and TRBJ1-2; TRBD1 matches at 11 bases. The V gene end was trimmed by 7 bases and the J gene end by 9 bases; junction bases not matched to a gene: 7. The CDR3 has 13 residues. Germline CDR1 and CDR2: SNHLY and FYNNEI. The CDR3 DNA is TGTGCCAGCATGTCGGGACAGGGGGTGAGCTACACCTTC. Translated: CASMSGQGVSYTF.

J is TRBJ2-3 and V is TRBV9, with D uncertain. CDR1 is SGDLS, CDR2 YYNGEE, per germline. The CDR3 loop spans 15 amino acids. V was trimmed by 0 bases and J by 0 bases, leaving 8 bases between them. This chain's CDR3 is CASSVAWGSTDTQYF. The CDR3 nucleotides read TGTGCCAGCAGCGTAGCTTGGGGTAGCACAGATACGCAGTATTTT.

This clonotype was seen ten or more times. The rearrangement joins TRBV9 to TRBJ2-1; 10 nucleotides line up with TRBD2. The CDR3 extends over 18 amino acids. Germline lookup yields CDR1 SGDLS and CDR2 YYNGEE. V lost 3 bases to trimming and J lost 3 bases; unmatched junction nucleotides: 12. CDR3 sequence (DNA): TGTGCCAGCAGCGCAGGACTCTGGACTAGCGGCAGCTACAATGAGCAGTTCTTC. Residues: CASSAGLWTSGSYNEQFF.

The gene calls are TRBV7-9 and TRBJ2-7, with D possibly being TRBD2 (5 bases). Trimming pared 5 bases from V and 6 bases from J, leaving 11 bases between. The CDR3 runs to 12 residues. The germline gives CDR1 SEHNR, CDR2 FQNEAQ (reference sequence). The CDR3 DNA sequence: TGTGCCAGCAGCCAAGGCGAGGGCGAGCAGTACTTC. Protein sequence: CASSQGEGEQYF.